The rows below give T cell receptor beta chains drawn from one sample of a study of cytomegalovirus exposure and HLA in healthy donors. Assay used: immunoSEQ multiplex PCR; TCRdb lists only in-frame clones, some missing. The data show around 160,000 clones, 65% to 85% seen once. What was sequenced was PBMCs. These receptors came from a woman aged 40 to 55 in good health and CMV-seropositive. Both conserved end residues are part of each CDR3. D genes are given only for firm matches. Not all rows give a size; the values are once, few, many and, for expanded clones, a class.

J gene: TRBJ2-1; clone size: NA; V gene: TRBV28; D gene: NA; CDR3 protein: CASSLPGNEQFF; CDR3 DNA: TGTGCCAGCAGCTTACCCGGGAATGAGCAGTTCTTC
J gene: TRBJ2-5; clone size: NA; V gene: TRBV7-6; D gene: NA; CDR3 protein: CASSFGLRGGSRPTQYF; CDR3 DNA: TGTGCCAGCAGCTTCGGCCTTAGAGGCGGGTCCCGCCCGACCCAGTACTTC
J gene: TRBJ2-5; clone size: NA; V gene: TRBV11-2; D gene: NA; CDR3 protein: CASSLGTVRETQYF; CDR3 DNA: TGTGCCAGCAGCCTCGGGACTGTGAGAGAGACCCAGTACTTC
J gene: TRBJ1-1; clone size: NA; V gene: TRBV28; D gene: NA; CDR3 protein: CASRLELTEAFF; CDR3 DNA: TGTGCCAGCAGACTTGAACTCACTGAAGCTTTCTTT
J gene: TRBJ1-1; clone size: NA; V gene: TRBV6-1; D gene: TRBD1; CDR3 protein: CASSDPGTVNTEAFF; CDR3 DNA: TGTGCCAGCAGTGATCCTGGGACAGTGAACACTGAAGCTTTCTTT
J gene: TRBJ1-2; clone size: few; V gene: TRBV6-6; D gene: NA; CDR3 protein: CASSPTGTPNYGYTF; CDR3 DNA: TGTGCCAGCAGTCCAACAGGTACCCCTAACTATGGCTACACCTTC
J gene: TRBJ2-7; clone size: NA; V gene: TRBV19; D gene: TRBD1; CDR3 protein: CASSWDRSYEQYF; CDR3 DNA: TGTGCCAGTAGTTGGGACAGATCCTACGAGCAGTACTTC
J gene: TRBJ2-5; clone size: NA; V gene: TRBV11-2; D gene: TRBD2; CDR3 protein: CASSDGPSGTGETQYF; CDR3 DNA: TGTGCCAGCAGCGACGGGCCTAGCGGAACGGGGGAGACCCAGTACTTC
J gene: TRBJ2-2; clone size: NA; V gene: TRBV19; D gene: NA; CDR3 protein: CASSISTRNTGELFF; CDR3 DNA: TGTGCCAGTAGTATATCCACGAGGAACACCGGGGAGCTGTTTTTT
J gene: TRBJ2-7; clone size: NA; V gene: TRBV25-1; D gene: NA; CDR3 protein: CASKEFRAGSYEQYF; CDR3 DNA: TGTGCCAGCAAGGAGTTCAGGGCAGGCTCCTACGAGCAGTACTTC
J gene: TRBJ2-1; clone size: NA; V gene: TRBV6-5; D gene: TRBD1; CDR3 protein: CASRIQGANEQFF; CDR3 DNA: TGTGCCAGCAGGATACAGGGGGCAAATGAGCAGTTCTTC
J gene: TRBJ2-3; clone size: NA; V gene: TRBV27; D gene: NA; CDR3 protein: CASRGLLADTQYF; CDR3 DNA: TGTGCCAGCAGAGGACTGCTCGCAGATACGCAGTATTTT
J gene: TRBJ2-7; clone size: once; V gene: TRBV27; D gene: TRBD2; CDR3 protein: CASSLYPQTSGYEQYF; CDR3 DNA: TGTGCCAGCAGTTTATACCCCCAGACTAGCGGTTACGAGCAGTACTTC
J gene: TRBJ1-2; clone size: NA; V gene: TRBV5-5; D gene: TRBD1; CDR3 protein: CASSLEGQGARGYTF; CDR3 DNA: TGTGCCAGCAGCTTGGAAGGGCAGGGGGCGCGTGGCTACACCTTC
J gene: TRBJ2-3; clone size: once; V gene: TRBV5-1; D gene: NA; CDR3 protein: CASSFGSTDTQYF; CDR3 DNA: TGCGCCAGCAGCTTCGGGAGCACAGATACGCAGTATTTT
J gene: TRBJ1-2; clone size: NA; V gene: TRBV19; D gene: NA; CDR3 protein: CASSIRQQLGYQGYTF; CDR3 DNA: TGTGCCAGTAGTATCAGACAGCAACTGGGGTATCAGGGCTACACCTTC
J gene: TRBJ2-5; clone size: once; V gene: TRBV7-9; D gene: NA; CDR3 protein: CASRPQGQETQYF; CDR3 DNA: TGTGCCAGCAGGCCACAGGGCCAAGAGACCCAGTACTTC
J gene: TRBJ2-5; clone size: NA; V gene: TRBV7-9; D gene: TRBD2; CDR3 protein: CASSPSGAGETQYF; CDR3 DNA: TGTGCCAGCAGCCCCAGCGGGGCCGGGGAGACCCAGTACTTC
J gene: TRBJ2-3; clone size: once; V gene: TRBV7-8; D gene: NA; CDR3 protein: CASSLGGRADTQYF; CDR3 DNA: TGTGCCAGCAGCTTGGGAGGAAGGGCGGATACGCAGTATTTT
J gene: TRBJ2-5; clone size: NA; V gene: TRBV19; D gene: TRBD2; CDR3 protein: CASSRFGLAGTQETQYF; CDR3 DNA: TGTGCCAGTAGTAGGTTCGGACTAGCGGGAACCCAAGAGACCCAGTACTTC
J gene: TRBJ1-2; clone size: NA; V gene: TRBV19; D gene: TRBD1; CDR3 protein: CASNLVWTGSRGYTF; CDR3 DNA: TGTGCCAGTAACCTCGTTTGGACAGGGAGTCGTGGCTACACCTTC
J gene: TRBJ2-7; clone size: NA; V gene: TRBV4-1; D gene: NA; CDR3 protein: CASSLPNYEQYF; CDR3 DNA: TGCGCCAGCAGTCTCCCTAACTACGAGCAGTACTTC
J gene: TRBJ1-1; clone size: NA; V gene: TRBV4-3; D gene: TRBD1; CDR3 protein: CASSQGGTGGSAFF; CDR3 DNA: TGCGCCAGCAGCCAAGGAGGGACAGGGGGATCGGCTTTCTTT
J gene: TRBJ2-7; clone size: NA; V gene: TRBV19; D gene: TRBD2; CDR3 protein: CASSMGGTDTLSYEQYF; CDR3 DNA: TGTGCCAGTAGTATGGGGGGGACGGACACGCTATCCTACGAGCAGTACTTC
J gene: TRBJ1-1; clone size: NA; V gene: TRBV27; D gene: NA; CDR3 protein: CASSLGGGPDAFF; CDR3 DNA: TGTGCCAGCAGTTTAGGGGGGGGGCCCGATGCTTTCTTT
J gene: TRBJ1-2; clone size: NA; V gene: TRBV6-1; D gene: TRBD1; CDR3 protein: CASSETGQGAYGYTF; CDR3 DNA: TGTGCCAGCAGTGAAACGGGACAGGGGGCCTATGGCTACACCTTC
J gene: TRBJ2-7; clone size: NA; V gene: TRBV7-9; D gene: NA; CDR3 protein: CASSLGGRGTYEQYF; CDR3 DNA: TGTGCCAGCAGCTTAGGAGGGAGAGGGACCTACGAGCAGTACTTC
J gene: TRBJ1-5; clone size: few; V gene: TRBV28; D gene: NA; CDR3 protein: CASSSVDQPQHF; CDR3 DNA: TGTGCCAGCAGTTCTGTCGATCAGCCCCAGCATTTT
J gene: TRBJ2-2; clone size: NA; V gene: TRBV7-9; D gene: NA; CDR3 protein: CASSFGSNGELFF; CDR3 DNA: TGTGCCAGCAGCTTCGGGAGTAACGGGGAGCTGTTTTTT
J gene: TRBJ1-1; clone size: NA; V gene: TRBV6-8; D gene: NA; CDR3 protein: CASSYPQGAGEAFF; CDR3 DNA: TGTGCCAGCAGTTACCCACAAGGCGCGGGTGAAGCTTTCTTT
J gene: TRBJ1-6; clone size: NA; V gene: TRBV23-1; D gene: NA; CDR3 protein: CASSQSVQSSYNSPLHF; CDR3 DNA: TGCGCCAGCAGTCAGTCAGTGCAAAGCTCCTATAATTCACCCCTCCACTTT
J gene: TRBJ1-2; clone size: few; V gene: TRBV7-2; D gene: NA; CDR3 protein: CASSKGAANYGYTF; CDR3 DNA: TGTGCCAGCAGCAAAGGGGCAGCCAACTATGGCTACACCTTC
J gene: TRBJ2-3; clone size: once; V gene: TRBV5-4; D gene: NA; CDR3 protein: CASSLASGTDTQYF; CDR3 DNA: TGTGCCAGCAGCTTGGCTAGCGGCACAGATACGCAGTATTTT
J gene: TRBJ2-5; clone size: NA; V gene: TRBV2; D gene: TRBD1; CDR3 protein: CASRGTGGGETQYF; CDR3 DNA: TGTGCCAGCAGGGGCACAGGGGGCGGGGAGACCCAGTACTTC
J gene: TRBJ2-5; clone size: NA; V gene: TRBV14; D gene: TRBD2; CDR3 protein: CASSPGLAALGETQYF; CDR3 DNA: TGTGCCAGCAGCCCGGGACTAGCGGCTCTAGGGGAGACCCAGTACTTC
J gene: TRBJ2-5; clone size: NA; V gene: TRBV7-2; D gene: NA; CDR3 protein: CASSFQGQETQYF; CDR3 DNA: TGTGCCAGCAGTTTCCAGGGCCAAGAGACCCAGTACTTC
J gene: TRBJ1-2; clone size: NA; V gene: TRBV19; D gene: TRBD1; CDR3 protein: CASSLLETGIGFYGYTF; CDR3 DNA: TGTGCCAGTAGTCTACTAGAGACAGGGATCGGCTTCTATGGCTACACCTTC
J gene: TRBJ1-1; clone size: NA; V gene: TRBV7-2; D gene: NA; CDR3 protein: CASSPRGGGTTEAFF; CDR3 DNA: TGTGCCAGCAGCCCGAGGGGGGGCGGGACCACTGAAGCTTTCTTT
J gene: TRBJ2-7; clone size: NA; V gene: TRBV5-1; D gene: NA; CDR3 protein: CASSQQDGAYEQYF; CDR3 DNA: TGCGCCAGCTCACAGCAGGACGGGGCCTACGAGCAGTACTTC
J gene: TRBJ1-1; clone size: NA; V gene: TRBV2; D gene: NA; CDR3 protein: CASSVTGEAFF; CDR3 DNA: TGTGCCAGCAGTGTGACAGGTGAAGCTTTCTTT
J gene: TRBJ2-1; clone size: NA; V gene: TRBV7-2; D gene: TRBD2; CDR3 protein: CASGTSGPYNEQFF; CDR3 DNA: TGTGCCAGCGGTACTAGCGGACCTTACAATGAGCAGTTCTTC
J gene: TRBJ2-1; clone size: NA; V gene: TRBV27; D gene: TRBD1; CDR3 protein: CASSLGQVQGEQFF; CDR3 DNA: TGTGCCAGCAGTTTGGGACAGGTACAAGGTGAGCAGTTCTTC
J gene: TRBJ1-1; clone size: NA; V gene: TRBV19; D gene: TRBD1; CDR3 protein: CASRTGVNTEAFF; CDR3 DNA: TGTGCCAGCCGGACAGGGGTGAACACTGAAGCTTTCTTT
J gene: TRBJ1-4; clone size: many; V gene: TRBV6-1; D gene: NA; CDR3 protein: CASSGAGEGRKLFF; CDR3 DNA: TGTGCCAGCAGTGGCGCGGGTGAGGGTCGGAAACTGTTTTTT
J gene: TRBJ2-1; clone size: few; V gene: TRBV5-1; D gene: TRBD2; CDR3 protein: CASSLASAGGRYNEQFF; CDR3 DNA: TGCGCCAGCAGCTTGGCCTCCGCGGGAGGAAGGTACAATGAGCAGTTCTTC
J gene: TRBJ2-2; clone size: NA; V gene: TRBV5-1; D gene: TRBD2; CDR3 protein: CASSLAGTSDGELFF; CDR3 DNA: TGCGCCAGCAGCTTGGCCGGGACTAGCGACGGGGAGCTGTTTTTT
J gene: TRBJ2-5; clone size: NA; V gene: TRBV7-8; D gene: TRBD1; CDR3 protein: CASSFGTGLETQYF; CDR3 DNA: TGTGCCAGCAGCTTCGGGACAGGGTTAGAGACCCAGTACTTC
J gene: TRBJ1-2; clone size: few; V gene: TRBV10-3; D gene: TRBD1; CDR3 protein: CAISRRETGEVGYTF; CDR3 DNA: TGTGCCATCAGTCGGCGAGAGACAGGGGAGGTTGGCTACACCTTC
J gene: TRBJ2-7; clone size: NA; V gene: TRBV27; D gene: TRBD1; CDR3 protein: CASSDRGRFYEQYF; CDR3 DNA: TGTGCCAGCAGTGACAGGGGGCGGTTTTACGAGCAGTACTTC
J gene: TRBJ2-5; clone size: NA; V gene: TRBV19; D gene: TRBD2; CDR3 protein: CASSFGGGLETQYF; CDR3 DNA: TGTGCCAGTAGTTTTGGCGGGGGGCTTGAGACCCAGTACTTC
J gene: TRBJ2-5; clone size: NA; V gene: TRBV2; D gene: TRBD2; CDR3 protein: CASSDRGGRETQYF; CDR3 DNA: TGTGCCAGCAGTGACCGGGGGGGCCGAGAGACCCAGTACTTC
J gene: TRBJ2-7; clone size: NA; V gene: TRBV4-3; D gene: NA; CDR3 protein: CASSQDLGSYYEQYF; CDR3 DNA: TGCGCCAGCAGCCAAGATCTGGGCAGCTACTACGAGCAGTACTTC
J gene: TRBJ1-4; clone size: NA; V gene: TRBV28; D gene: NA; CDR3 protein: CATTSLQRTNEKLFF; CDR3 DNA: TGTGCCACCACCTCCCTCCAGCGAACTAATGAAAAACTGTTTTTT
J gene: TRBJ1-1; clone size: few; V gene: TRBV11-3; D gene: TRBD1; CDR3 protein: CASSSNRGNTEAFF; CDR3 DNA: TGTGCCAGCAGCTCAAACAGGGGGAACACTGAAGCTTTCTTT
J gene: TRBJ1-1; clone size: NA; V gene: TRBV11-2; D gene: TRBD1; CDR3 protein: CAIPQSWGTGLGEAFF; CDR3 DNA: TGTGCCATCCCGCAGAGTTGGGGGACAGGGCTCGGGGAAGCTTTCTTT